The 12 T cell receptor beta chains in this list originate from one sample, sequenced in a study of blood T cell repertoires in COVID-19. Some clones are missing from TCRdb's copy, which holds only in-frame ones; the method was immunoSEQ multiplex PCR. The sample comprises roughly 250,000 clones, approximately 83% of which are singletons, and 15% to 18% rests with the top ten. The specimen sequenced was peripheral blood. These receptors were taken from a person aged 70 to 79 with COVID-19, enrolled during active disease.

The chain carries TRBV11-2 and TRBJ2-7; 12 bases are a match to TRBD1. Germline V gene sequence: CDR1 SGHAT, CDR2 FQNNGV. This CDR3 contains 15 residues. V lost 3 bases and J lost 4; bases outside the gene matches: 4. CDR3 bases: TGTGCCAGCAGCTTGGGACAGGGGGCTTTATACGAGCAGTACTTC. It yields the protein CASSLGQGALYEQYF.

The DNA for the CDR3 is TGTGCCAGCAGCCCGCGGCGACAGGGAACCGGGGAGCTGTTTTTT. Translated, it gives CASSPRRQGTGELFF. The rearrangement joins TRBV13 to TRBJ2-2; 7 bases align to TRBD1. This CDR3 region has 15 residues. Germline assignment: CDR1 PRHDT and CDR2 FYEKMQ (reference sequence). J lost 5 bases, V lost 5 bases, and 8 bases had no gene match.

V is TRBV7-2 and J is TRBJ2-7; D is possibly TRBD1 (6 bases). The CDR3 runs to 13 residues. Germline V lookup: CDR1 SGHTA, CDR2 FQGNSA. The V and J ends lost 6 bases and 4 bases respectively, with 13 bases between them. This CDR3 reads CASSNRVGYEQYF. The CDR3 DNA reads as TGTGCCAGCAGTAACAGGGTCGGGTACGAGCAGTACTTC.

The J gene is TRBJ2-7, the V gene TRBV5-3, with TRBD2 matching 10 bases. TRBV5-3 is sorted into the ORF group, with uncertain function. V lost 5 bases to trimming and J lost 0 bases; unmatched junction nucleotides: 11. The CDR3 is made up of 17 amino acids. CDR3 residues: CARSSGLAENYSYEQYF. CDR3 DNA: TGTGCCAGAAGTTCCGGACTAGCGGAAAACTACTCCTACGAGCAGTACTTC.

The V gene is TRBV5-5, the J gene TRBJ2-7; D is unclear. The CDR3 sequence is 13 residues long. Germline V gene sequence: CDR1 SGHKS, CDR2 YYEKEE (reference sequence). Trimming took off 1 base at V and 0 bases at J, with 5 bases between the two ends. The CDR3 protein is CASSLPDSYEQYF. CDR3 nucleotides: TGTGCCAGCAGCTTGCCAGACTCCTACGAGCAGTACTTC.

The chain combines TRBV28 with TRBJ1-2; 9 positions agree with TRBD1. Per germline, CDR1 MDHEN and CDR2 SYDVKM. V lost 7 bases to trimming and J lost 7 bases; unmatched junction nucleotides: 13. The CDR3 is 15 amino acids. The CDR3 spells CASKPIGTGSVGYTF. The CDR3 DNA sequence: TGTGCCAGCAAACCGATAGGGACAGGGTCTGTTGGCTACACCTTC.

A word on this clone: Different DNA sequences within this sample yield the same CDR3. The CDR3 region is CASSEGVGEKLFF. CDR3 in DNA: TGTGCCAGTAGTGAGGGCGTGGGCGAAAAACTGTTTTTT. The chain links TRBV19 to TRBJ1-4; D is ambiguous. The germline V and J ends were trimmed by 5 bases and 8 bases, with 12 bases remaining between them. The CDR3 has 13 amino acids. CDR1 and CDR2 from the germline V gene are LNHDA and SQIVND (reference sequence).

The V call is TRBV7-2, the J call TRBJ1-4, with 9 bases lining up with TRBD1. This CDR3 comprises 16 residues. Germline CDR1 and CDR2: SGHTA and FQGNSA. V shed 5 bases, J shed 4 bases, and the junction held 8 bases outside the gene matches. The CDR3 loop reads CASSRDRVGVNEKLFF. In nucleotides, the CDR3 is TGTGCCAGCAGCCGGGACAGGGTGGGGGTTAATGAAAAACTGTTTTTT. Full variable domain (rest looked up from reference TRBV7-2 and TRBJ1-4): GAGVSQSPSNKVTEKGKDVELRCDPISGHTALYWYRQSLGQGLEFLIYFQGNSAPDKSGLPSDRFSAERTGGSVSTLTIQRTQQEDSAVYLCASSRDRVGVNEKLFFGSGTQLSVL.

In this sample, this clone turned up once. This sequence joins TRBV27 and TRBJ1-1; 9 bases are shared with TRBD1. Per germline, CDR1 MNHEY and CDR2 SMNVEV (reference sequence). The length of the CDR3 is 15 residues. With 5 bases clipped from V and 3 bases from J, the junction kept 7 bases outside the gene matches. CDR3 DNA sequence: TGTGCCAGCAGTCCAATAGGACAGGGGCACACTGAAGCTTTCTTT. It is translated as CASSPIGQGHTEAFF.

The CDR3 bases are TGTGCCAGCAGCTTACTTGGAGTAATGCATTCACCCCTCCACTTT. Translation: CASSLLGVMHSPLHF. The rearrangement joins TRBV7-9 to TRBJ1-6; no reliable D call. Per germline, CDR1 SEHNR and CDR2 FQNEAQ (reference sequence). V was shortened by 2 bases and J by 8 bases, with 13 bases between the two germline ends. CDR3 length equals 15 residues.

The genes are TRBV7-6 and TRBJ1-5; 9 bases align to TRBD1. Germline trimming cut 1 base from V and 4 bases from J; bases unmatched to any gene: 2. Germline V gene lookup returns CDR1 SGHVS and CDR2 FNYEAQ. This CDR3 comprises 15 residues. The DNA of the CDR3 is TGTGCCAGCAGCTTAGAACAGGGGGCGAATCAGCCCCAGCATTTT. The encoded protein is CASSLEQGANQPQHF. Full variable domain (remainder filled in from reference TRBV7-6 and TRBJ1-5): GAGVSQSPRYKVTKRGQDVALRCDPISGHVSLYWYRQALGQGPEFLTYFNYEAQQDKSGLPNDRFSAERPEGSISTLTIQRTEQRDSAMYRCASSLEQGANQPQHFGDGTRLSIL.

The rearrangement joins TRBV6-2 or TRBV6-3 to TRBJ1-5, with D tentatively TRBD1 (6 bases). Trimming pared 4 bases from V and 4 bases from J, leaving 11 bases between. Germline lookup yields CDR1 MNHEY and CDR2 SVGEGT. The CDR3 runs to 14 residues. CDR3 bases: TGTGCCAGCAGTTGGGCAGGGGTAAATCAGCCCCAGCATTTT. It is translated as CASSWAGVNQPQHF.